A single sample gave rise to the 27 T cell receptor beta chains below, sequenced in a study of radiotherapy plus CTLA-4 blockade in lung cancer. Assay: immunoSEQ multiplex PCR; the TCRdb copy retains only in-frame clones and omits some. The sample includes 85,000 to 100,000 clones, 72% of them seen just once. The material sequenced was peripheral blood, taken from a patient treated with radiotherapy plus ipilimumab. The receptors originated from a human donor with non-small cell lung cancer that progressed on radiotherapy plus ipilimumab.

The chain recombines TRBV28 with TRBJ1-1; the D is unclear. Trimming took off 6 bases at V and 2 bases at J, with 7 bases between the two ends. The CDR3 is made up of 12 amino acids. Germline CDR1 is MDHEN and CDR2 is SYDVKM. CDR3 residues: CASSGRNTEAFF. CDR3 nucleotide sequence: TGTGCCAGCAGCGGGAGAAACACTGAAGCTTTCTTT.

This clone was observed a handful of times. The rearrangement uses TRBV6-6 and TRBJ2-7, with 9 bases fitting TRBD1. This CDR3 spans 14 amino acids. The germline V gene has CDR1 MNHNY and CDR2 SVGAGI (reference sequence). The ends lost 4 bases at V and 5 bases at J; junction bases unmatched: 6. The CDR3, as DNA: TGTGCCAGCAGTTTGGGACAGGGCATCAACGAGCAGTACTTC. Protein product: CASSLGQGINEQYF.

The V gene is TRBV2, the J gene TRBJ1-2, with unresolved D. The CDR3 has 13 amino acids. Germline values: CDR1 SNHLY, CDR2 FYNNEI. V gave up 5 bases and J gave up 0 bases, with 7 bases separating them. CDR3 coding DNA: TGTGCCAGCAGTCCCGGGTCTAACTATGGCTACACCTTC. This codes for CASSPGSNYGYTF.

The chain carries TRBV29-1 and TRBJ2-3; D not certain. V was pared by 4 bases and J by 1 base, with 15 bases between. Germline V lookup: CDR1 SQVTM, CDR2 ANQGSEA. There are 15 residues in the CDR3. The CDR3 reads CSVVGGTGRTDTQYF. CDR3 bases: TGCAGCGTTGTGGGCGGAACGGGTCGCACAGATACGCAGTATTTT.

The chain recombines TRBV10-1 with TRBJ2-1; D uncertain. The CDR3 runs to 16 residues. CDR1 is WNHNN, CDR2 SYGVQD, per germline (reference sequence). V lost 2 bases and J 0 bases, leaving 11 bases between the germline ends. The CDR3 is CASSENSLGSYNEQFF. CDR3 bases: TGCGCCAGCAGTGAGAACAGTCTCGGCTCCTACAATGAGCAGTTCTTC.

In its sample, this clone was seen once. The rearrangement links TRBV28 to TRBJ2-7, with a tentative D call TRBD1 (5 bases). This CDR3 contains 13 residues. V was pared by 1 base and J by 5 bases, with 9 bases between. Germline V CDR1 and CDR2: MDHEN, SYDVKM. In DNA form, the CDR3 reads TGTGCCAGCAGTTTATATCAGGGCCACGAGCAGTACTTC. Translation: CASSLYQGHEQYF.

V is TRBV27 and J is TRBJ1-5; TRBD1 aligns across 9 bases. Per germline, CDR1 MNHEY and CDR2 SMNVEV (reference sequence). Unmatched junction bases numbered 3, after V lost 5 bases and J lost 1 base. This CDR3 has 15 residues. The CDR3 here is CASSPGTGSNQPQHF. CDR3 coding DNA: TGTGCCAGCAGTCCCGGGACAGGGAGCAATCAGCCCCAGCATTTT.

The chain combines TRBV7-8 with TRBJ1-2; TRBD1 agrees at 7 bases. Germline loops: CDR1 SGHVS, CDR2 FQNEAQ. The CDR3 is 15 amino acids. With V trimmed by 1 base and J by 5 bases, 7 bases remained unmatched. Written as DNA, the CDR3 is TGTGCCAGCAGCTTAGATACAGGGGCCTCGTATGGCTACACCTTC. The encoded protein is CASSLDTGASYGYTF.

Worth noting for this clone: This CDR3 is also generated by other DNA sequences in the sample. V and J are TRBV6-5 and TRBJ1-5; 9 positions agree with TRBD1. V shed 6 bases and J 2 bases; nucleotides not matched to a gene: 2. The CDR3 contains 14 residues. Germline loops: CDR1 MNHEY, CDR2 SVGAGI. CDR3 nucleotides: TGTGCCAGCAGAAGACAGGGGGGCAATCAGCCCCAGCATTTT. This encodes CASRRQGGNQPQHF.

Only one count was recorded for this clone. The genes are TRBV2 and TRBJ2-3; D unclear. V shed 11 bases and J shed 0 bases, with 9 bases lying between them. The CDR3 covers 12 residues. Germline V gives CDR1 SNHLY, CDR2 FYNNEI. This chain's CDR3 is CAGNPSTDTQYF. In DNA, the CDR3 is TGTGCCGGAAATCCTAGCACAGATACGCAGTATTTT.

This clone was found a few times. J is TRBJ1-2 and V is TRBV20-1; unclear D gene. Germline-derived CDR1 and CDR2 are DFQATT and SNEGSKA (reference sequence). CDR3 length: 11 amino acids. V gave up 4 bases and J gave up 8 bases, with 11 bases separating them. CDR3 residues: CSAIRGGGYTF. CDR3 nucleotide sequence: TGCAGTGCTATCCGGGGTGGAGGCTACACCTTC.

This chain links TRBV5-5 with TRBJ1-1, with 9 positions matching TRBD1. In germline, CDR1 is SGHKS, CDR2 YYEKEE (reference sequence). This CDR3 comprises 12 residues. Unmatched junction bases numbered 5, after V lost 3 bases and J lost 11 bases. DNA of the CDR3: TGTGCCAGCAGCTCCAGGACAGGGGACGCTTTCTTT. Translating gives CASSSRTGDAFF.

The chain's CDR3 is CASSSSPRQLGWNTEAFF. In nucleotides, the CDR3 is TGTGCCAGCAGTTCCTCTCCCAGACAGTTAGGTTGGAACACTGAAGCTTTCTTT. This chain links TRBV28 with TRBJ1-1; D is possibly TRBD1 (5 bases). The germline CDR1 and CDR2 sequences are MDHEN and SYDVKM. V was shortened by 4 bases and J by 1 base, with 22 bases between the two germline ends. CDR3 length: 18 residues.

The rearrangement links TRBV6-5 to TRBJ2-7; 7 positions agree with TRBD1. This CDR3 comprises 15 residues. V lost 9 bases and J lost 2; bases outside the gene matches: 13. Germline assignment: CDR1 MNHEY and CDR2 SVGAGI. The CDR3 protein is CASSRRQGAAYEQYF. The CDR3 coding sequence is TGTGCCAGTTCGAGAAGACAGGGAGCTGCCTACGAGCAGTACTTC.

The rearrangement links TRBV19 to TRBJ2-3; possible D gene TRBD2, 5 bases. This CDR3 spans 16 amino acids. Deletions cut 6 bases from V and 0 bases from J, with 16 bases between. The germline CDR1 and CDR2 sequences are LNHDA and SQIVND (reference sequence). CDR3 coding DNA: TGTGCCAGTAGCCTCCGGCGGGCGATTAGCACAGATACGCAGTATTTT. Its protein is CASSLRRAISTDTQYF. The entire variable domain, with the rest obtained from reference TRBV19 and TRBJ2-3, is as follows: DGGITQSPKYLFRKEGQNVTLSCEQNLNHDAMYWYRQDPGQGLRLIYYSQIVNDFQKGDIAEGYSVSREKKESFPLTVTSAQKNPTAFYLCASSLRRAISTDTQYFGPGTRLTVL.

Turning to this clone: Distinct nucleotide sequences in the sample also encode this CDR3. The J gene is TRBJ1-5, the V gene TRBV7-8; D call uncertain. The CDR3 covers 14 residues. The V end was cut by 6 bases, the J end by 3 bases, with 12 bases between. CDR1 and CDR2 (germline): SGHVS, FQNEAQ. CDR3 amino acids: CASSHPGDNQPQHF. The CDR3 DNA reads as TGTGCCAGCAGTCACCCTGGGGACAATCAGCCCCAGCATTTT. Using reference TRBV7-8 and TRBJ1-5 for the parts outside the CDR3, the full variable domain is GAGVSQSPRYKVAKRGQDVALRCDPISGHVSLFWYQQALGQGPEFLTYFQNEAQLDKSGLPSDRFFAERPEGSVSTLKIQRTQQEDSAVYLCASSHPGDNQPQHFGDGTRLSIL.

The chain recombines TRBV5-8 with TRBJ2-7; TRBD1 aligns across 9 bases. Germline CDR1 is SGHTS and CDR2 is YDEGEE. Trimming removed 4 bases from V and 8 bases from J; junction bases left unmatched: 13. There are 15 residues in the CDR3. The CDR3 region is CASSAGQGGWGQQYF. CDR3 bases: TGTGCCAGCAGCGCGGGACAGGGTGGTTGGGGACAGCAGTACTTC.

The CDR3, as DNA: TGTGCCAGCTCACCCCCCTTGACTAGCTCCTACAATGAGCAGTTCTTC. It is translated as CASSPPLTSSYNEQFF. The chain recombines TRBV18 with TRBJ2-1, with D possibly TRBD2 on 6 matching bases. The CDR3 is 16 residues long. Germline CDR1 is KGHSH and CDR2 is LQKENI. Trimming cost V 3 bases and J 0 bases, with 12 bases left between them.

The chain couples TRBV7-2 to TRBJ1-1; D unresolved. In germline, CDR1 is SGHTA, CDR2 FQGNSA. V lost 3 bases to trimming and J lost 1 base, with 9 bases between them. The CDR3 covers 14 residues. CDR3 bases: TGTGCCAGCAGCTTTAATCTAAGGAACACTGAAGCTTTCTTT. Translated, it gives CASSFNLRNTEAFF. The entire variable domain, with the rest obtained from reference TRBV7-2 and TRBJ1-1, is as follows: GAGVSQSPSNKVTEKGKDVELRCDPISGHTALYWYRQSLGQGLEFLIYFQGNSAPDKSGLPSDRFSAERTGGSVSTLTIQRTQQEDSAVYLCASSFNLRNTEAFFGQGTRLTVV.

The chain has TRBV9 and TRBJ1-2; maybe TRBD1 (5 bases). CDR3 length: 15 residues. Germline V gene lookup returns CDR1 SGDLS and CDR2 YYNGEE. V was clipped by 0 bases and J by 1 base, with 10 bases between them. The CDR3: CASSVVSDSNYGYTF. As DNA, the CDR3 is TGTGCCAGCAGCGTAGTGAGCGACAGTAACTATGGCTACACCTTC. Using reference TRBV9 and TRBJ1-2 for the parts outside the CDR3, the full variable domain is DSGVTQTPKHLITATGQRVTLRCSPRSGDLSVYWYQQSLDQGLQFLIQYYNGEERAKGNILERFSAQQFPDLHSELNLSSLELGDSALYFCASSVVSDSNYGYTFGSGTRLTVV.

The chain combines TRBV4-2 with TRBJ1-1, with 8 bases matching TRBD1. CDR1 is LGHNA, CDR2 YNFKEQ, per germline. V lost 0 bases, J lost 3 bases, and 3 bases stayed unmatched. The CDR3 spans 15 residues. The CDR3 is CASSQEQGAYTEAFF. DNA of the CDR3: TGTGCCAGCAGCCAAGAGCAGGGGGCATACACTGAAGCTTTCTTT.

This chain joins TRBV5-1 and TRBJ2-1; perhaps TRBD2 as D (7 bases). In germline, CDR1 is SGHRS, CDR2 YFSETQ. This CDR3 contains 15 residues. Trimming left V 0 bases short and J 6 bases short, with 13 bases between. CDR3 nucleotide sequence: TGCGCCAGCAGCTTGGGCGGGGGCCAAACCAATGAGCAGTTCTTC. Its protein product is CASSLGGGQTNEQFF.

The V gene is TRBV9, the J gene TRBJ2-1; 10 bases agree with TRBD1. This CDR3 spans 17 amino acids. Losses at the gene ends were 4 bases for V and 4 bases for J; bases not matched to a gene: 11. The germline V gene has CDR1 SGDLS and CDR2 YYNGEE. The CDR3 DNA sequence: TGTGCCAGCAGCACCAAAGCGGGACAGGGGAATTACAATGAGCAGTTCTTC. Amino acid sequence: CASSTKAGQGNYNEQFF.

The rearrangement joins TRBV11-2 to TRBJ2-3; D unclear. Germline V CDR1 and CDR2: SGHAT, FQNNGV. V shed 1 base and J shed 6 bases, with 5 bases lying between them. CDR3 length: 12 amino acids. The CDR3 sequence is CASSLVPDTQYF. CDR3 coding DNA: TGTGCCAGCAGCTTAGTCCCGGATACGCAGTATTTT.

The chain joins TRBV2 to TRBJ1-2, with D tentatively TRBD1 (5 bases). The CDR3 length is 15 residues. Germline lookup yields CDR1 SNHLY and CDR2 FYNNEI. The V and J ends lost 1 base and 3 bases respectively, with 12 bases between them. In DNA form, the CDR3 reads TGTGCCAGCAGTGAAGATCCGGGGCCCTACTATGGCTACACCTTC. Translation: CASSEDPGPYYGYTF.

V and J are TRBV7-3 and TRBJ2-5; tentatively, D is TRBD1 or TRBD2 (5 bases each). The ends were cut back, 5 bases at V and 2 bases at J, with 9 bases in the middle. Germline V lookup: CDR1 SGHTA, CDR2 FQGTGA. The CDR3 sequence is 13 residues long. DNA of the CDR3: TGTGCCAGCAGCCGGGACCCACAAGAGACCCAGTACTTC. Translating it yields CASSRDPQETQYF.

This clone has more than one count but fewer than ten. V is TRBV6-6 and J is TRBJ1-3, with TRBD1 matching over 7 bases. CDR1 is MNHNY and CDR2 is SVGAGI in the germline V gene (reference sequence). After removal of 6 bases from V and 3 bases from J, the junction contained 11 bases not matched to a gene. The CDR3 spans 16 residues. CDR3 in amino acids: CASSGGGGAFGNTIYF. DNA of the CDR3: TGTGCCAGCAGCGGGGGAGGGGGCGCTTTTGGAAACACCATATATTTT.